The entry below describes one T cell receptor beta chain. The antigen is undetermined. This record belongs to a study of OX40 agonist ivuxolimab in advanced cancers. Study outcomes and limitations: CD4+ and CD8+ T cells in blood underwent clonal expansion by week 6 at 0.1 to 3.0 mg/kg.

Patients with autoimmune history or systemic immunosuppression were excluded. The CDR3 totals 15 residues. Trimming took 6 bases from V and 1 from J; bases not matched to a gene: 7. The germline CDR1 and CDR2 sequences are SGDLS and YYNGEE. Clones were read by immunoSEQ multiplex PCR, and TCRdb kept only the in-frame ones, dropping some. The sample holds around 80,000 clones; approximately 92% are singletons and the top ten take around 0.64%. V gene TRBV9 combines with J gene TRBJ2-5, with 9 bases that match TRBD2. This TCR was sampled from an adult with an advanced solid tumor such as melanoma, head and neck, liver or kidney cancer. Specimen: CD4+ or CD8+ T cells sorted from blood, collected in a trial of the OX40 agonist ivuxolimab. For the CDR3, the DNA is TGTGCCAGCAACCGAGGTAGCGGGAGCCAAGAGACCCAGTACTTC. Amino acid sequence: CASNRGSGSQETQYF.